What follows are 23 T cell receptor beta chains derived from one specimen sequenced in a study of blood T cell repertoires in COVID-19. Clones were read by immunoSEQ multiplex PCR, and TCRdb kept only the in-frame ones, dropping some. The data contain tens of thousands of clones, around four fifths of them singletons. The source material was peripheral blood. All receptors derive from a woman in her sixties or seventies with active or convalescent COVID-19.

The rearrangement joins TRBV23-1 to TRBJ2-7; no reliable D call. TRBV23-1 is annotated as an ORF whose role is uncertain. V lost 1 base, J lost 7 bases, and 8 bases lay in between. The CDR3 is 12 amino acids. The CDR3 region is CASSQLVSEQYF. CDR3 bases: TGCGCCAGCAGTCAATTAGTCTCTGAGCAGTACTTC.

This chain links TRBV5-1 with TRBJ2-5; 9 nucleotides agree with TRBD1. The CDR3 runs 14 residues. Germline V CDR1 and CDR2: SGHRS, YFSETQ. Trimming cost V 2 bases and J 7 bases; bases outside gene matches: 6. The CDR3 loop is CASSLGDRAGTQYF. The CDR3 DNA reads as TGCGCCAGCAGCTTAGGGGACAGGGCCGGGACCCAGTACTTC.

The chain employs TRBV6-1 and TRBJ1-2, with TRBD1 as a possible D gene (6 bases). Germline CDR1 MNHNS, CDR2 SASEGT. Trimming shortened V by 2 bases and J by 4 bases, and 8 bases separated the two germline ends. The CDR3 runs to 13 residues. CDR3 bases: TGTGCCAGCAGTGAACAGGACAGCTATGGCTACACCTTC. Amino acids: CASSEQDSYGYTF.

This rearrangement joins TRBV3-1 (or the pseudogene TRBV3-2) to TRBJ2-5, with a tentative D call TRBD2 (6 bases). Germline CDR1 is LGHDT and CDR2 is YNNKEL (reference sequence). This CDR3 has 16 amino acids. V dropped 0 bases and J dropped 5 bases, with 16 bases sitting between them. The CDR3 nucleotides are TGTGCCAGCAGCCAAGAAGGAACTAGCCTCTGGGAGACCCAGTACTTC. This codes for CASSQEGTSLWETQYF.

This clone was detected only a few times. This rearrangement joins TRBV28 to TRBJ1-1; D ambiguous. Deletions cut 5 bases from V and 0 bases from J, with 13 bases between. Germline V gene data show CDR1 as MDHEN and CDR2 as SYDVKM. CDR3 size: 15 residues. CDR3 coding DNA: TGTGCCAGCAGTCCCGGAGGAGGGTTGAACACTGAAGCTTTCTTT. As protein: CASSPGGGLNTEAFF.

The chain uses TRBV6-6 and TRBJ1-3, with 7 bases aligning to TRBD1. The CDR3 has 14 residues. Germline V gene lookup returns CDR1 MNHNY and CDR2 SVGAGI (reference sequence). With 6 bases clipped from V and 10 bases from J, the junction kept 12 bases outside the gene matches. CDR3 in amino acids: CASRPTGLSSTIYF. DNA for the CDR3: TGTGCCAGCAGACCGACAGGGTTGAGTTCGACCATATATTTT.

The chain employs TRBV5-4 and TRBJ2-2; TRBD1 agrees at 10 bases. J gave up 3 bases and V 4 bases, and 6 bases lay outside the gene matches. CDR3 length equals 16 residues. CDR1 SGHNT and CDR2 YYREEE come from the germline V gene (reference sequence). The DNA for the CDR3 is TGTGCCAGCAGCGTGCTCGGACAGGGGGACACCGGGGAGCTGTTTTTT. Translating gives CASSVLGQGDTGELFF.

CDR3 nucleotide sequence: TGTGCCAGCAGTTTGCCGGGGAGCGGTTGGACTGAAGCTTTCTTT. Translation: CASSLPGSGWTEAFF. The chain employs TRBV28 and TRBJ1-1; no clear D gene. The V and J ends lost 3 bases and 5 bases respectively, with 16 bases between them. Germline V CDR1 and CDR2: MDHEN, SYDVKM. The CDR3 length is 15 residues.

In this sample, this clone turned up once. V gene TRBV27 combines with J gene TRBJ1-2, with TRBD1 matching over 8 bases. V dropped 5 bases and J dropped 2; count of bases not matched to a gene: 19. This CDR3 is built from 19 residues. CDR1 and CDR2 from the germline V gene are MNHEY and SMNVEV (reference sequence). The CDR3 DNA is TGTGCCAGCAGTCCCGGACTCTCCCTACGACAGGGGAGAAACTATGGCTACACCTTC. Protein: CASSPGLSLRQGRNYGYTF.

The chain joins TRBV7-2 to TRBJ2-3; 7 positions agree with TRBD1. With 3 bases clipped from V and 6 bases from J, the junction kept 3 bases outside the gene matches. CDR1 is SGHTA, CDR2 FQGNSA, per germline. This CDR3 has 13 amino acids. CDR3 nucleotides: TGTGCCAGCAGCTTCTACAGGGGCGATACGCAGTATTTT. It yields the protein CASSFYRGDTQYF.

This chain uses TRBV6-5 with TRBJ1-2, with 10 bases identical to TRBD1. Germline CDR1 is MNHEY and CDR2 is SVGAGI. This CDR3 is built from 13 residues. J lost 8 bases, V lost 6 bases, and 6 bases had no gene match. The DNA of the CDR3 is TGTGCCAGCAGCCCGGGACAGGGGAAGGGCTACACCTTC. It encodes CASSPGQGKGYTF.

J is TRBJ1-2 and V is TRBV9, with D unresolved. Germline-derived CDR1 and CDR2 are SGDLS and YYNGEE. V was clipped by 3 bases and J by 6 bases, with 15 bases between them. This CDR3 contains 14 residues. This chain's CDR3 is CASSARGLMNGYTF. CDR3 bases: TGTGCCAGCAGCGCGCGGGGTTTGATGAATGGCTACACCTTC.

The chain uses TRBV28 and TRBJ2-3; D is possibly TRBD2 (5 bases). V was trimmed by 6 bases and J by 3 bases, leaving 13 bases between them. The germline CDR1 and CDR2 sequences are MDHEN and SYDVKM. The CDR3 covers 14 residues. The CDR3 DNA follows: TGTGCCAGCAGCCGTGAGCGGTTTACAGATACGCAGTATTTT. Protein sequence: CASSRERFTDTQYF.

V usage is TRBV11-2 and J usage is TRBJ2-1; D is unclear. Germline V gene data show CDR1 as SGHAT and CDR2 as FQNNGV. The CDR3 contains 16 residues. Trimming stripped 2 bases from V and 6 bases from J, with 17 bases between. CDR3 bases: TGTGCCAGCAGCTTACATTCGTCACAGTTGGTCAATGAGCAGTTCTTC. The encoded protein is CASSLHSSQLVNEQFF. The complete variable domain, with remaining parts taken from reference TRBV11-2 and TRBJ2-1, reads EAGVAQSPRYKIIEKRQSVAFWCNPISGHATLYWYQQILGQGPKLLIQFQNNGVVDDSQLPKDRFSAERLKGVDSTLKIQPAKLEDSAVYLCASSLHSSQLVNEQFFGPGTRLTVL.

For the CDR3, the DNA is TGTGCCAGTAGTCCCAGGGGATACAGCTACAATGAGCAGTTCTTC. It yields the protein CASSPRGYSYNEQFF. The chain employs TRBV19 and TRBJ2-1; a possible D gene is TRBD1 (6 bases). The V gene lost 5 bases and the J gene lost 3 bases, with 14 bases spanning the gap. Germline CDR1 reads LNHDA; CDR2 reads SQIVND (reference sequence). The CDR3 spans 15 residues. Full variable domain (remainder filled in from reference TRBV19 and TRBJ2-1): DGGITQSPKYLFRKEGQNVTLSCEQNLNHDAMYWYRQDPGQGLRLIYYSQIVNDFQKGDIAEGYSVSREKKESFPLTVTSAQKNPTAFYLCASSPRGYSYNEQFFGPGTRLTVL.

The chain couples TRBV6-4 to TRBJ2-7; TRBD2 agrees at 11 bases. The CDR3 is made up of 17 amino acids. CDR1 is MRHNA and CDR2 is SNTAGT in the germline V gene. With V trimmed by 5 bases and J by 4 bases, 13 bases remained unmatched. Written as DNA, the CDR3 is TGTGCCAGCAGTCCCACTGCTAGCGGGGGGAATCTTTACGAGCAGTACTTC. Translating gives CASSPTASGGNLYEQYF.

The chain has TRBV24-1 and TRBJ2-1, with a tentative D call TRBD2 (7 bases). Germline CDR1 KGHDR, CDR2 SFDVKD. The CDR3 consists of 19 residues. V lost 5 bases and J lost 1, with 23 bases in between. Here the CDR3 reads CATSVPNGGRGASYNEQFF. In nucleotides, the CDR3 is TGTGCCACCAGTGTCCCCAACGGGGGGAGGGGGGCTTCCTACAATGAGCAGTTCTTC.

The V call is TRBV6-4, the J call TRBJ2-4, with D maybe TRBD1 (5 bases). In germline, CDR1 is MRHNA, CDR2 SNTAGT. The CDR3 is 13 amino acids. The ends were cut back, 4 bases at V and 3 bases at J, with 7 bases in the middle. This CDR3 reads CASSGGLKNIQYF. Written as DNA, the CDR3 is TGTGCCAGCAGTGGGGGCCTCAAAAACATTCAGTACTTC.

V usage is TRBV19 and J usage is TRBJ1-1; 9 positions match TRBD1. CDR3 length: 16 residues. The V and J ends lost 3 bases and 3 bases, in that order; junction bases with no gene match: 8. Germline CDR1 LNHDA, CDR2 SQIVND (reference sequence). Written as DNA, the CDR3 is TGTGCCAGTAGTATTGGGACAGGGAGTTTTTACACTGAAGCTTTCTTT. Amino acids: CASSIGTGSFYTEAFF.

This clone has only one observation. CDR3: CASTGRAGGQETQYF. The CDR3 DNA follows: TGTGCCAGCACCGGTCGGGCAGGGGGCCAAGAGACCCAGTACTTC. The rearrangement uses TRBV28 and TRBJ2-5, with 7 bases lining up with TRBD1. CDR3 length equals 15 residues. V was pared by 7 bases and J by 1 base, with 9 bases of the junction left unmatched. The V gene's germline CDR1 is MDHEN and CDR2 SYDVKM. Supplemented by reference TRBV28 and TRBJ2-5, the full variable domain reads DVKVTQSSRYLVKRTGEKVFLECVQDMDHENMFWYRQDPGLGLRLIYFSYDVKMKEKGDIPEGYSVSREKKERFSLILESASTNQTSMYLCASTGRAGGQETQYFGPGTRLLVL.

This clone was picked up one time. V gene TRBV7-9 combines with J gene TRBJ2-1, with D possibly matching TRBD2 (6 bases). This CDR3 is 17 amino acids long. CDR1 is SEHNR and CDR2 is FQNEAQ in the germline V gene (reference sequence). Trimming took off 1 base at V and 4 bases at J, with 17 bases between the two ends. CDR3 bases: TGTGCCAGCAGCTTAGGGAGGGTGGTGGTGGGTTACAATGAGCAGTTCTTC. It yields the protein CASSLGRVVVGYNEQFF.

This chain links TRBV6-5 with TRBJ1-3; 8 bases align to TRBD1. CDR3 length: 14 residues. Germline V lookup: CDR1 MNHEY, CDR2 SVGAGI. V lost 2 bases to trimming and J lost 3 bases; unmatched junction nucleotides: 0. The DNA for the CDR3 is TGTGCCAGCAGTTACGGACAGGGTGGAAACACCATATATTTT. It encodes CASSYGQGGNTIYF.

This clone was counted a few times. The DNA for the CDR3 is TGTGCCAGCACAAGAGACAGGGGAAGTCAGCCCCAGCATTTT. This translates into CASTRDRGSQPQHF. V is TRBV28 and J is TRBJ1-5; 8 bases fit TRBD1. The CDR3 is 14 amino acids. V gave up 7 bases and J gave up 6 bases; unmatched junction bases: 8. Germline assignment: CDR1 MDHEN and CDR2 SYDVKM.